Sequencing of this T cell receptor beta chain was carried out in a study of blood T cell repertoires in COVID-19. Seattle-derived patients entered the study during active infection and were followed longitudinally. The CDR3 has 16 residues. V was pared by 1 base and J by 6 bases, with 13 bases between. Germline assignment: CDR1 SGHVS and CDR2 FQNEAQ. Here immunoSEQ multiplex PCR was the method, and the copy in TCRdb shows in-frame clones only, minus some. The sample carries about 95,000 clones, roughly 81% recorded once. The chain joins TRBV7-8 to TRBJ1-6, with D perhaps matching TRBD1 (5 bases). Material for sequencing was peripheral blood. The receptor comes from a man older than 75 with COVID-19, enrolled during active disease. The CDR3 DNA is TGTGCCAGCAGCTTAGGGCAGGGATCATTTAATTCACCCCTCCACTTT. Translated: CASSLGQGSFNSPLHF.